This T cell receptor beta chain stems from a study of beta chain features in type 1 diabetes (dated by TCRdb to the late 2010s). With regard to the full study: No differences in mean age, gender distribution, total cell number or subset yield were found between patients and healthy donors. Across all samples, 107,917,701 sorted cells were examined, and cell number per subset correlated strongly with RNA yield. The study compared the TCRB repertoires of sorted circulating CD4+ T cell subsets in recently diagnosed type 1 diabetes patients with those in matched healthy donors. Whereas all 30 or so donors provided naive and central memory subsets, regulatory and stem cell-like memory subsets were isolated from just 8 patients and roughly 8 healthy donors. Broader findings and caveats from the paper: Fewer insertions and more nucleotide deletions at VDJ recombination sites were observed in patients with type 1 diabetes, implying thymic rearrangement abnormalities. A moderate but significant shortening of TCRB CDR3 length was observed in type 1 diabetes patients in all four CD4+ subsets. Naive, central memory and regulatory TCRB repertoires appeared to be more alike among patients than among healthy donors. Only small numbers of individuals were included in the HLA sub-analyses, which left unresolved whether HLA type had any influence on TCRB rearrangement. Because cDNA was sequenced instead of genomic DNA, highly expressing activated cells could be over-represented, though the groups showed no difference in activation or CD3 levels. Shorter templates might be favored by PCR, yet because patient and control samples were amplified and corrected together, any such skew would affect both groups equally.

The High Capacity cDNA Reverse Transcription Kit was used to reverse transcribe all of the isolated RNA, meaning that expressed TCRB transcripts were what got sequenced. Naive, central memory and regulatory T cell samples underwent deep immunoSEQ sequencing, averaging roughly 3.3 million total reads per sample. After sorted cells were lysed in RLT buffer, RNA was extracted with DNase-treated RNeasy Micro or Mini kits, with the choice depending on cell number. To prevent cross-contamination, every cell subset was processed on its own, while patient and healthy donor samples were processed together. The immunoSEQ multiplex PCR was used to amplify TCRB sequences from cDNA, yielding 87-bp fragments that span the CDR3 region. Sequencing of the amplicons was performed on the Illumina HiSeq platform. In the original analysis: Synthetic template baselines were used to correct PCR bias computationally, reads within Hamming distance 2 were collapsed together, and singletons that could not be merged were discarded. By aligning reads against IMGT, V, D and J genes, CDR3 length, and insertions or deletions at six rearrangement sites were assigned. Within each subset, clonotype counts were normalized to the number of sorted cells before true diversity and Gini coefficients were calculated with the tcR R package. The overlap coefficient, calculated on TCRB nucleotide sequences, was used to measure repertoire sharing. TCRdb mirrors the immuneACCESS table, restricted to in-frame sequences. Some clones are absent from its copies; in checked studies, under half trace to an unresolved V gene, and the reason for the others is unknown. Clone size and the V and J calls come from that table; the DNA yielded D and trimming. This sample lists more than 150,000 clones; approximately 13% were detected once. The biggest ten clones account for 0.62% of the sample.

Turning to this clone: Its antigen is still unknown. No quality values exist for individual bases; no much larger clone is one base distant.

In the germline V gene (reference sequence), CDR1 corresponds to MNHEY and CDR2 to SMNVEV. The CDR3 runs 13 amino acids, cysteine and phenylalanine included. The entry retains the CDR3 DNA only, 39 bases that are in frame from base 1. Deletion took 3 bases off V and 5 bases off J, with a span of 7 bases between the germline ends. Each donor gave one peripheral blood draw, averaging approximately 120 mL, which was collected into heparinised tubes. A BD FACSAria II and a panel including CD45RO, CCR7, CD25, CD127, CD95 and CD27 were used to sort naive, central memory, regulatory and stem cell-like memory CD4+ T cells. Purity was above 95% for every sorted population. Right away, PBMCs were isolated by Lymphoprep density gradient centrifugation and were stained directly, with no culture step. So that batch effects would be minimized, each experiment stained and sorted samples in pairs, pairing one healthy donor with one patient.

In this chain, TRBV27 is recombined with TRBJ2-2, with the D gene too uncertain to name. The TCR comes from a woman aged 18-30 years in good health. Source material: central memory CD4+ T cells from blood. The CDR3 sequence is CASSFRRTGELFF. DNA sequence: TGTGCCAGCAGTTTCCGGCGGACCGGGGAGCTGTTTTTT.